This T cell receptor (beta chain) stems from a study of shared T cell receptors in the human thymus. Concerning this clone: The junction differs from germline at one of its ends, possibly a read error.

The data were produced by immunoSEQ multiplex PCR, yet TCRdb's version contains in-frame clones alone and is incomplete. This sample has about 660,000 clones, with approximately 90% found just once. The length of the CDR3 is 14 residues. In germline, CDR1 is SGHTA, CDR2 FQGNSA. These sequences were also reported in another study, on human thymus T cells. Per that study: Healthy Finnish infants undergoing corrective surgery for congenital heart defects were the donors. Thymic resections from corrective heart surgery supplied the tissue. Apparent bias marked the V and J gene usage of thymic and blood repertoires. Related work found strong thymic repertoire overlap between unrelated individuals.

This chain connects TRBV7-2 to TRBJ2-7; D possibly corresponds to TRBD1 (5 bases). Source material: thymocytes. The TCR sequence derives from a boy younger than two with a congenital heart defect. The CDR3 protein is CASSLGQGGYGQYF. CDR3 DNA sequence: TGTGCCAGCAGCTTAGGGCAGGGCGGATACGGGCAGTACTTC.